A single T cell receptor (beta chain) is shown here with its context. Its antigen is unknown. There are no base qualities to consult, and no much larger clone falls within one base. Other nucleotide sequences in the sample specify the same CDR3. CDR1 and CDR2 were assigned from the germline V gene as SGHTA and FQGTGA. The junction shows trimming of 1 base on V and 4 bases on J, plus 7 bases between the germline ends. From its cysteine to its phenylalanine, the CDR3 spans 13 amino acids. CDR3 DNA only is kept here, 39 bases in frame from base 1. This sample is part of a study of blood T cell repertoires in COVID-19 (dated by TCRdb to between 2020 and 2021). Background on the whole study: The collaborator samples originated in the United States, Italy and Spain and spanned the acute and convalescent phases of COVID-19. The samples were drawn from two sources: the first 160 participants of the ongoing ImmuneRACE study, and 950 to 1,500 subjects contributed by 6 global collaborators. The repertoires were released in a freely available public database intended as a resource for research on the immune response to SARS-CoV-2. The dataset comprised deeply sampled blood TCRbeta repertoires from subjects exposed to, actively infected with, or recovered from COVID-19. The prospective study material was composed of cDNA or gDNA derived from T cells, B-cell-depleted T cells, or PBMCs. A de-identified subject ID, COVID-19 status, age in years and sex were almost always included in the sample metadata. HLA class I and class II types, where available, came from metadata supplied by the sample provider rather than from assay-based typing.

TCRbeta CDR3 regions were amplified from genomic DNA by means of the immunoSEQ Assay, a bias-controlled multiplex PCR. On the study's bioinformatics: Nucleated cell counts per sample were estimated from amplification of reference gene primers within the assay. To quantify the absolute abundance of each unique TCRbeta CDR3 rearrangement, sequence reads were collapsed and filtered. Productive Simpson clonality was computed per sample as the square root of Simpson's diversity index over productive rearrangements. TCRdb mirrors the immuneACCESS table, restricted to in-frame sequences. Some clones are absent from its copies; in checked studies, under half trace to an unresolved V gene, and the reason for the others is unknown. V and J calls and clone size are given by that table; D and trimming were obtained from the DNA. The sample table lists over 85,000 clones, approximately 83% of them with a count of one. The ten top clones hold 2% to 2.5% of the sample.

The collaborating institutions used their own protocols to collect whole blood in K2EDTA tubes. For TCRbeta analysis, collaborators shipped samples in one of three forms: frozen whole blood, isolated PBMCs, or DNA extracted from either of those sample types. General study outcomes and caveats: How much clinical and demographic metadata was included differed by source and by participant, and the metadata was provided uncurated.

This clonotype was sampled from a woman aged 70-85 years with acute or convalescent COVID-19. Sequencing was done on a sample of peripheral blood. This sequence uses TRBV7-3 and TRBJ1-1; no D gene is confidently identified. The CDR3 corresponds to CASSLRSSTEAFF. The nucleotide sequence is TGTGCCAGCAGCTTAAGGAGCTCCACTGAAGCTTTCTTT.